These 5 T cell receptor beta chains were sequenced from one sample in a study of regulatory T cells in long-lasting Graves disease (dated by TCRdb to the early 2020s). Library creation used multiplex PCR. The sample was run on an Illumina HiSeq 4000. iRepertoire HTBI primers and Arm-PCR amplification of CDR3 regions were used to construct TCR beta libraries. TCRdb handled the public reads itself, with Q25 trimming in fastp and clone calling in MiXCR, and kept productive beta chains. CDR3 protein duplicates are merged, each entry listing the most common genes and DNA. The sample table records approximately 360,000 distinct CDR3 sequences; about 10% of these occur just once. Together, the top ten hold under 20% of the sample. The meaning of the sample's time point label: newly diagnosed GD, antithyroid drugs for less than 3 months. For both TCR sequencing and RNA sequencing, RNA was extracted from PBMCs in TRIzol.

These same data were also listed under a study on T cells in Graves' hyperthyroidism and ophthalmopathy.

The specimen comprised peripheral blood mononuclear cells (PBMCs), sampled at new diagnosis, from a patient treated with antithyroid drugs. The receptors shown here come from a woman aged 18-29 years with Graves disease. Donor details come from another sample of the same person, matched by shared clones.

The rearrangement links TRBV12-3 or TRBV12-4 to TRBJ2-1; D perhaps matches TRBD1 (5 bases). There are 15 residues in the CDR3. Deletions cut 1 base from V and 5 bases from J, with 12 bases between. The CDR3: CASSLGSGMNNEQFF. For the CDR3, the DNA is TGTGCCAGCAGTTTAGGATCAGGGATGAACAATGAGCAGTTCTTC.

This clonotype was recorded at least ten times. CDR3 amino acids: CASSLAQDMSYTF. The CDR3 DNA reads TGTGCCAGCAGTTTAGCGCAGGACATGAGTTACACCTTC. The chain is built from TRBV12-3 or TRBV12-4 and TRBJ1-2; a weak D match, TRBD1 (5 bases). CDR3 length: 13 amino acids. V was pared by 0 bases and J by 11 bases, with 13 bases between.

V gene TRBV5-8 combines with J gene TRBJ2-3, with TRBD2 identical over 9 bases. The DNA end lines up better with TRBJ2-7; the J call may be wrong. CDR3 length equals 15 residues. The V gene's germline CDR1 is SGHTS and CDR2 YDEGEE. The CDR3 reads CASPVAGETVYEQYF. CDR3 nucleotide sequence: TGTGCCAGCCCAGTAGCGGGAGAGACTGTCTACGAGCAGTACTTC.

This clonotype was recorded at least ten times. The chain uses TRBV20-1 and TRBJ2-1, with TRBD2 matching 15 bases. There are 16 residues in the CDR3. After removal of 6 bases from V and 2 bases from J, the junction contained 5 bases not matched to a gene. Germline CDR1 and CDR2: DFQATT and SNEGSKA (reference sequence). CDR3 coding DNA: TGCAGTGCCGGGACTAGCGGGAGGAAAACCTACAATGAGCAGTTCTTC. Translating it yields CSAGTSGRKTYNEQFF.

The chain combines TRBV13 with TRBJ2-6; 10 bases are shared with TRBD1. Germline assignment: CDR1 PRHDT and CDR2 FYEKMQ (reference sequence). The trim removed 1 base at V and 1 base at J, leaving 16 bases unmatched. The CDR3 is 22 residues long. CDR3 DNA sequence: TGTGCCAGCAGCTTAGTCGGGTATGGCGGGACAGGGGAAGTGTCTGGGGCCAACGTCCTGACTTTC. This codes for CASSLVGYGGTGEVSGANVLTF.